Listed here is a single T cell receptor (beta chain). The data are from a study of blood T cells in healthy people across ages. Study-wide background: T cells yielded about one barcoded beta molecule per two cells through template switching.

CDR3 length equals 17 residues. A sample-barcoded 5' primer and a J-beta primer mix were used in a second PCR of about 7 to 11 cycles. At least 3 million CDR3-containing paired-end reads were obtained per sample. TCRdb re-analysed the 5' RACE reads in MiXCR, keeping a single row per CDR3 protein. The sample shows around 1,000,000 distinct CDR3 sequences, around 27% of them seen only once. The data also belong to a second study, concerning T cells of mothers and their children. That report adds: Donation came from three healthy Caucasian mothers together with their six children. Per child, roughly 3 million TCR beta CDR3 reads were obtained, against over 8.5 million per mother.

This TCR came from a girl aged 2-10 years in good health. This chain connects TRBV21-1 to TRBJ2-7; the tabulated D call, TRBD2, remains unverified against the DNA. TRBV21-1 is a recognized pseudogene. The sequenced sample was blood. The CDR3 reads CASSDTSGNPTYYEQYF. Here the CDR3 DNA reads TGTGCCAGCAGCGACACTAGCGGGAACCCTACCTACTACGAGCAGTACTTC.